This TCR beta chain was sequenced for a study of monozygotic twins with inflammatory bowel disease. Whole-study results and caveats: Sharing of clonotypes with others was lower in IBD patients than in healthy twins, and this was especially so with disease activity. The data offered no way to tell different T cell subtypes apart.

Unfractionated whole blood yielded total RNA, and T cells were not sorted. TCRdb re-called the 5' RACE reads and shows each CDR3 protein once, DNA omitted. The sample totals some 450,000 distinct CDR3 sequences. Concerning this clonotype: Its target is not known.

The CDR3 sequence is 17 residues long. Per germline, CDR1 SGHRS and CDR2 YFSETQ. The sample taken for sequencing was blood. V usage is TRBV5-1 and J usage is TRBJ1-2; the D call of TRBD1 rests on TCRdb alone, since no DNA is present to check it. This receptor was obtained from a human donor with ulcerative colitis or Crohn's disease, or a healthy co-twin of an affected twin (not recorded which). CDR3 in amino acids: CASSRGGGYTPDNSYTF.